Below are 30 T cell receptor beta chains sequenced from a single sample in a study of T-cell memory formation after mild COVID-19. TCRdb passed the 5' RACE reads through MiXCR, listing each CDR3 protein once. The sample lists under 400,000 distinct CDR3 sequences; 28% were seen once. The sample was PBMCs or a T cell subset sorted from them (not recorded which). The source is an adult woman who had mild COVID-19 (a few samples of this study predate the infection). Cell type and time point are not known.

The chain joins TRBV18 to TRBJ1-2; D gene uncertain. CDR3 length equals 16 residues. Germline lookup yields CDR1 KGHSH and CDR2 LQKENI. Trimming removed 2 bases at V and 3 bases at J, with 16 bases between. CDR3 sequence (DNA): TGTGCCAGCTCACCAGGAAGCGGGAATAGGGACTATGGCTACACCTTC. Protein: CASSPGSGNRDYGYTF.

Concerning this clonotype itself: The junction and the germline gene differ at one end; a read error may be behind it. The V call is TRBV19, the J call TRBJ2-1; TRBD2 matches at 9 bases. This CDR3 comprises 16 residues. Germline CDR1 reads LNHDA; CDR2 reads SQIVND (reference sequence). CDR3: CASSPETSGAYKEQFF. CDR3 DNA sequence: TGTGCCAGTAGCCCAGAGACTAGCGGAGCCTACAAAGAGCAGTTCTTC.

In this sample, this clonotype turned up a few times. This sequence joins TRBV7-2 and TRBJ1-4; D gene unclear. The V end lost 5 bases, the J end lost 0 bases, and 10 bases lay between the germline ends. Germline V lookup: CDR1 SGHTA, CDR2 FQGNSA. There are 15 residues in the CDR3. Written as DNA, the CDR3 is TGTGCCAGCAGCCGTATGAGAACAACTAATGAAAAACTGTTTTTT. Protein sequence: CASSRMRTTNEKLFF.

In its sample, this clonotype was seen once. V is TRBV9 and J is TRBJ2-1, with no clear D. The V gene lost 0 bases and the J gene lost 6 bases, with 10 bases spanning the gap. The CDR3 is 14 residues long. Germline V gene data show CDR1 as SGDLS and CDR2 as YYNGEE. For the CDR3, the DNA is TGTGCCAGCAGCGTAGAGGGCTGGACCAATGAGCAGTTCTTC. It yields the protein CASSVEGWTNEQFF. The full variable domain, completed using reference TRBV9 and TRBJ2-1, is DSGVTQTPKHLITATGQRVTLRCSPRSGDLSVYWYQQSLDQGLQFLIQYYNGEERAKGNILERFSAQQFPDLHSELNLSSLELGDSALYFCASSVEGWTNEQFFGPGTRLTVL.

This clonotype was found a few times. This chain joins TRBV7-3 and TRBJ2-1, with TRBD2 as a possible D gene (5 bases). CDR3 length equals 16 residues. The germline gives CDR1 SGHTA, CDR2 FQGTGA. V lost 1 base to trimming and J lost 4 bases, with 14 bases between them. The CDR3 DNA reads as TGTGCCAGCAGCTTAAGGCTAGCCCCTCCTTACAATGAGCAGTTCTTC. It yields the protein CASSLRLAPPYNEQFF.

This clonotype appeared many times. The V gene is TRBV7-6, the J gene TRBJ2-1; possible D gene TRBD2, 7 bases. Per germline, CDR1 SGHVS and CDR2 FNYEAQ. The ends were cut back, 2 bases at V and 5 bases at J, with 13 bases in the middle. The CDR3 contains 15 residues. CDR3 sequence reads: CASSLQSGGHNEQFF. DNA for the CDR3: TGTGCCAGCAGCTTACAATCGGGGGGCCACAATGAGCAGTTCTTC.

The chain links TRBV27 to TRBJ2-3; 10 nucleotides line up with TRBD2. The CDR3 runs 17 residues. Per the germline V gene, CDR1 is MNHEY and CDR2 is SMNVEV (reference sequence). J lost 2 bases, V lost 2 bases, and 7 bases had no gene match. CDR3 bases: TGTGCCAGCAGTTTAGCCCGGACTAGCGGCTACACAGATACGCAGTATTTT. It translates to CASSLARTSGYTDTQYF.

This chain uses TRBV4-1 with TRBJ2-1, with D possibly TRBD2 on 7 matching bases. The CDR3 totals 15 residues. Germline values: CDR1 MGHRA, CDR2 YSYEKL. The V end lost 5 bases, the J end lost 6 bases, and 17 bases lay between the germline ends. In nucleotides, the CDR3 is TGCGCCAGCAGCACGTACGGGGGGCCTGTCAATGAGCAGTTCTTC. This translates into CASSTYGGPVNEQFF.

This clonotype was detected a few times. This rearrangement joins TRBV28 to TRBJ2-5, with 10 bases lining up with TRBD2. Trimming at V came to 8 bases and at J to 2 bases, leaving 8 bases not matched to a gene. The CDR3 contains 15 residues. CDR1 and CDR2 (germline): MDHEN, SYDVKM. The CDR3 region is CASHNPGLAQETQYF. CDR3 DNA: TGTGCCAGCCACAACCCGGGACTAGCGCAAGAGACCCAGTACTTC.

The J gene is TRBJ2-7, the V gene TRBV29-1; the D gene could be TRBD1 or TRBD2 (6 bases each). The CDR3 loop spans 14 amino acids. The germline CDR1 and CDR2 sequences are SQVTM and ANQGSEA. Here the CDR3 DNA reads TGCAGTGCCTCGGGGGCCCTAGGCTCCTACGAGCAGTACTTC. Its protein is CSASGALGSYEQYF.

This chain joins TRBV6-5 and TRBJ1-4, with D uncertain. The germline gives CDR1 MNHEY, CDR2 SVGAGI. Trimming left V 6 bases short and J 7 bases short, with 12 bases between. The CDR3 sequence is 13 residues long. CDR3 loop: CASSLPGPEKLFF. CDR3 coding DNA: TGTGCCAGCAGCTTACCCGGACCTGAAAAACTGTTTTTT.

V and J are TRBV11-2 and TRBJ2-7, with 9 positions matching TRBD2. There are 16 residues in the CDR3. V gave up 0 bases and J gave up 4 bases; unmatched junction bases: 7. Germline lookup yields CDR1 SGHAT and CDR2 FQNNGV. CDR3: CASSLDLASGNYEQYF. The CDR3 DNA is TGTGCCAGCAGCTTAGATCTGGCTAGCGGGAATTACGAGCAGTACTTC.

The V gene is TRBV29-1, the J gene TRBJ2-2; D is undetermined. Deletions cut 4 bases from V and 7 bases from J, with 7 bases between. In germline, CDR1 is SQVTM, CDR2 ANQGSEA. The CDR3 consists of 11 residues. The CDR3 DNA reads TGCAGCGTTGGTTCGGTCGGGGAGCTGTTTTTT. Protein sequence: CSVGSVGELFF.

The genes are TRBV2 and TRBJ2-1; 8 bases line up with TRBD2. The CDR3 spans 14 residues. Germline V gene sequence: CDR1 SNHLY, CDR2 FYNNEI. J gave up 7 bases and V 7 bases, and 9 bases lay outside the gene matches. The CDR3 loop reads CASTREGEQNEQFF. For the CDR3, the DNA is TGTGCCAGCACCCGGGAGGGGGAGCAAAATGAGCAGTTCTTC.

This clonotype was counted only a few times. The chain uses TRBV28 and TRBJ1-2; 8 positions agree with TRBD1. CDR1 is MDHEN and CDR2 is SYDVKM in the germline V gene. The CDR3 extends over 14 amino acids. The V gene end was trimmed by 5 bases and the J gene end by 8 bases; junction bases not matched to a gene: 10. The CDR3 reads CASSIGQGSEGYTF. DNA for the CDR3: TGTGCCAGCAGTATCGGACAGGGATCGGAAGGCTACACCTTC.

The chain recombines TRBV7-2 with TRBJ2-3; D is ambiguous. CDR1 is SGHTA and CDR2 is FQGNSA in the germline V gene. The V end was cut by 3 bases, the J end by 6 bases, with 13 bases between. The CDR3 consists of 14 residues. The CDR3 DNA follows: TGTGCCAGCAGCTTGCCGACGAAATCCGATACGCAGTATTTT. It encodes CASSLPTKSDTQYF.

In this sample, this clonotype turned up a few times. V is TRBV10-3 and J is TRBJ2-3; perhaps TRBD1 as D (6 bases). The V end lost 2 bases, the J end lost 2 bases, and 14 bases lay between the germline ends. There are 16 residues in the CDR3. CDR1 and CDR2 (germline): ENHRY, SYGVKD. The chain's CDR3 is CAISETGTLNTDTQYF. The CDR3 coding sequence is TGTGCCATCAGTGAGACCGGGACACTGAACACAGATACGCAGTATTTT.

The CDR3 DNA reads TGCGCCAGCAGCCCTCTTGGTGGGAAAGGCAATGAGCAGTTCTTC. Protein: CASSPLGGKGNEQFF. The V and J genes are TRBV4-1 and TRBJ2-1, with D uncertain. Trimming removed 4 bases at V and 6 bases at J, with 16 bases between. The CDR3 has 15 residues. Germline assignment: CDR1 MGHRA and CDR2 YSYEKL.

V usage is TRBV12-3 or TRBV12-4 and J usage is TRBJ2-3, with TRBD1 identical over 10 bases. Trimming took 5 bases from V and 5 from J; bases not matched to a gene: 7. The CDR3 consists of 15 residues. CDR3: CASSILGQGGDTQYF. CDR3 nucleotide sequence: TGTGCCAGCAGTATCCTTGGACAGGGGGGAGATACGCAGTATTTT.

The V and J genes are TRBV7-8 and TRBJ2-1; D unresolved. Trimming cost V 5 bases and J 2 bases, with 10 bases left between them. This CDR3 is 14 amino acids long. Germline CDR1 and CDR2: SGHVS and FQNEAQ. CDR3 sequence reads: CASSVSTAYNEQFF. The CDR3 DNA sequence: TGTGCCAGCAGCGTGAGCACAGCCTACAATGAGCAGTTCTTC.

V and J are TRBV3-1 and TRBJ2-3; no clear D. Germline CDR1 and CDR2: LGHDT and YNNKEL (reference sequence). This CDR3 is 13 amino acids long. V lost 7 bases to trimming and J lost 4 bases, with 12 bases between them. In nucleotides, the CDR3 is TGTGCCAGCAACCCGGGCGGCGCAGATACGCAGTATTTT. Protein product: CASNPGGADTQYF.

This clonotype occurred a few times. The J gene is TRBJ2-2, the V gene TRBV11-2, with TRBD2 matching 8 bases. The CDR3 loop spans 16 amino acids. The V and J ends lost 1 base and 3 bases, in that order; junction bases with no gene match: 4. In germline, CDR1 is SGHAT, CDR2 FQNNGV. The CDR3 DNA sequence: TGTGCCAGCAGCTTAGTTGGAGCGGGGGACACCGGGGAGCTGTTTTTT. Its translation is CASSLVGAGDTGELFF.

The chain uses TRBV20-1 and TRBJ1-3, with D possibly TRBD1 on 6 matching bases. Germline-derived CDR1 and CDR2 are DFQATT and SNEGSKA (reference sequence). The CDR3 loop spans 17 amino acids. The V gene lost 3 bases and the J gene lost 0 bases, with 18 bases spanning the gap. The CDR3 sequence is CSASMPMGGPSGNTIYF. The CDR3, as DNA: TGCAGTGCTAGTATGCCTATGGGGGGGCCCTCTGGAAACACCATATATTTT.

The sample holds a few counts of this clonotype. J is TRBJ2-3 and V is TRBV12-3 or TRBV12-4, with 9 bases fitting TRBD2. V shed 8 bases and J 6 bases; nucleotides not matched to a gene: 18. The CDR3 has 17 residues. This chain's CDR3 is CASSTSSSSSGTDTQYF. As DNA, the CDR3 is TGTGCCAGCTCGACCTCTTCCTCGTCTAGCGGGACCGATACGCAGTATTTT.

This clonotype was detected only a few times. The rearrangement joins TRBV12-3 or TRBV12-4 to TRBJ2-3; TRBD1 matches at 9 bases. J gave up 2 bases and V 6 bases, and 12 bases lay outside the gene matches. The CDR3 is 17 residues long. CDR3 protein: CASSVSRTGGITDTQYF. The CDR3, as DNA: TGTGCCAGCAGCGTATCCCGAACAGGGGGCATCACAGATACGCAGTATTTT.

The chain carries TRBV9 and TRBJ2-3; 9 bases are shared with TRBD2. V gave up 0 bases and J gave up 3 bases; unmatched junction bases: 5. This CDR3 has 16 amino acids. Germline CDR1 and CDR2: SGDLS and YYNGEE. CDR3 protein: CASSVGRGGATDTQYF. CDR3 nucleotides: TGTGCCAGCAGCGTAGGTCGCGGGGGGGCTACAGATACGCAGTATTTT.

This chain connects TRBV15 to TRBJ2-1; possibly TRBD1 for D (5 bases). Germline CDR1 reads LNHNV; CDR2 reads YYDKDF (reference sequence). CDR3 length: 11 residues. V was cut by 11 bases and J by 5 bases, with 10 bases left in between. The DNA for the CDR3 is TGTGCCGCAGGGAATAACAATGAGCAGTTCTTC. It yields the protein CAAGNNNEQFF.

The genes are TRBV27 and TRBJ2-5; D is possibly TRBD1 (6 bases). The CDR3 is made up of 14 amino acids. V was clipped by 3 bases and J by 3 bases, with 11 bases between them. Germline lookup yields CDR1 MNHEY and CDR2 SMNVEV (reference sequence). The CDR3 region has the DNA TGTGCCAGCAGTTTGTTAGGACAGAAAGAGACCCAGTACTTC. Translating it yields CASSLLGQKETQYF.

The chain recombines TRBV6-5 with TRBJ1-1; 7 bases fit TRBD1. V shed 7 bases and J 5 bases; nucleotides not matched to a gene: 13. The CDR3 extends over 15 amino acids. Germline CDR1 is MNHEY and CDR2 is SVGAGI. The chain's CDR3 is CASNSRVQGGTEAFF. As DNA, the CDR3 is TGTGCCAGCAACTCCAGGGTTCAGGGGGGGACTGAAGCTTTCTTT.

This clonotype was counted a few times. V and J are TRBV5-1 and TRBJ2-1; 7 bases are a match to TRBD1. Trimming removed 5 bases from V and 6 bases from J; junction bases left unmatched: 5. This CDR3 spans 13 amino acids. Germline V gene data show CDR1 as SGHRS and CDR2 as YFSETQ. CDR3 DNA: TGCGCCAGCAGACAGGGGCCGCGCAATGAGCAGTTCTTC. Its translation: CASRQGPRNEQFF.